These 17 T cell receptor beta chains originate from one sample sequenced in a study of blood T cell repertoires in COVID-19. TCRdb keeps only in-frame clones here, not all; method: immunoSEQ multiplex PCR. The sample includes under 20,000 clones, 77% of them seen just once. Sequencing was performed on peripheral blood. The receptors come from a man aged 70-80 years with COVID-19, enrolled during active disease.

The V gene is TRBV2, the J gene TRBJ1-4, with TRBD1 as a possible D gene (5 bases). This CDR3 contains 13 residues. Trimming left V 2 bases short and J 8 bases short, with 9 bases between. Germline V gene sequence: CDR1 SNHLY, CDR2 FYNNEI. The chain's CDR3 is CASSEREGEKLFF. DNA of the CDR3: TGTGCCAGCAGTGAAAGGGAGGGGGAAAAACTGTTTTTT.

This clone was seen more than once but under ten times. CDR3 coding DNA: TGTGCCAGCAGCCTAAGCGGGGCTGCAGATACGCAGTATTTT. Its translation is CASSLSGAADTQYF. The rearrangement uses TRBV11-3 and TRBJ2-3; TRBD2 matches 7 bases. CDR3 size: 14 residues. Germline V lookup: CDR1 SGHNT, CDR2 YENEEA. Germline trimming cut 5 bases from V and 4 bases from J; bases unmatched to any gene: 6.

V and J are TRBV2 and TRBJ1-2; D may be TRBD1 (5 bases). The CDR3 is 12 amino acids. Germline V CDR1 and CDR2: SNHLY, FYNNEI. Trimming cost V 0 bases and J 11 bases, with 10 bases left between them. CDR3 loop: CASSEAGRAYTF. In DNA form, the CDR3 reads TGTGCCAGCAGTGAAGCGGGCAGGGCTTACACCTTC.

The chain employs TRBV15 and TRBJ2-7, with D perhaps TRBD1 or TRBD2 (5 bases each). The ends were cut back, 5 bases at V and 5 bases at J, with 16 bases in the middle. Germline V lookup: CDR1 LNHNV, CDR2 YYDKDF (reference sequence). This CDR3 spans 14 amino acids. The DNA of the CDR3 is TGTGCCACCAGCCGAGGGCAGGGAAGGGACGAGCAGTACTTC. It encodes CATSRGQGRDEQYF.

This clone turned up a few times. This rearrangement joins TRBV5-1 to TRBJ2-7; TRBD2 matches 8 bases. Germline V gene sequence: CDR1 SGHRS, CDR2 YFSETQ. The CDR3 sequence is 15 residues long. The V and J ends lost 0 bases and 3 bases, in that order; junction bases with no gene match: 5. The CDR3 coding sequence is TGCGCCAGCAGCTTGGCTGGCGGGAGGTTCTACGAGCAGTACTTC. Protein: CASSLAGGRFYEQYF.

The rearrangement joins TRBV5-1 to TRBJ2-2, with D maybe TRBD1 (5 bases). V was trimmed by 1 base and J by 7 bases, leaving 17 bases between them. Germline assignment: CDR1 SGHRS and CDR2 YFSETQ. This CDR3 has 16 amino acids. DNA of the CDR3: TGCGCCAGCAGCTTGATCGGAGCAGGGTTGGACGGGGAGCTGTTTTTT. It specifies CASSLIGAGLDGELFF.

The chain links TRBV18 to TRBJ1-2, with a possible D match to TRBD1 (5 bases). The CDR3 is made up of 14 amino acids. Germline V gives CDR1 KGHSH, CDR2 LQKENI. The V end was cut by 8 bases, the J end by 4 bases, with 17 bases between. The CDR3 nucleotides read TGTGCCAGCACCCTCTCGGGGGTTGCCTATGGCTACACCTTC. This codes for CASTLSGVAYGYTF.

The chain uses TRBV7-6 and TRBJ2-7, with a possible D match to TRBD1 (5 bases). The CDR3 is made up of 15 amino acids. Germline V gene sequence: CDR1 SGHVS, CDR2 FNYEAQ. V was clipped by 4 bases and J by 0 bases, with 13 bases between them. DNA of the CDR3: TGTGCCAGCAGCTCAACAGGTTCCCTCTCCTACGAGCAGTACTTC. Translated: CASSSTGSLSYEQYF.

This clone was seen just once. The chain is built from TRBV2 and TRBJ2-1; TRBD1 agrees at 9 bases. The CDR3 extends over 16 amino acids. The germline V gene encodes CDR1 SNHLY and CDR2 FYNNEI. V lost 6 bases to trimming and J lost 8 bases; unmatched junction nucleotides: 14. The CDR3 reads CASSFPGRTGDYEQFF. The CDR3 DNA sequence: TGTGCCAGCAGCTTCCCTGGACGGACAGGGGATTATGAGCAGTTCTTC.

The chain is built from TRBV10-3 and TRBJ2-3; D is possibly TRBD2 (6 bases). This CDR3 is built from 18 residues. The V end was cut by 2 bases, the J end by 1 base, with 19 bases between. Germline-derived CDR1 and CDR2 are ENHRY and SYGVKD. In DNA form, the CDR3 reads TGTGCCATCAGTGAGGGCCTCGGAACCCGGAGGGGCACAGATACGCAGTATTTT. Protein sequence: CAISEGLGTRRGTDTQYF.

V gene TRBV5-4 combines with J gene TRBJ2-1; TRBD2 might be the D (5 bases). This CDR3 spans 14 amino acids. Per the germline V gene, CDR1 is SGHNT and CDR2 is YYREEE (reference sequence). Trimming removed 3 bases at V and 11 bases at J, with 18 bases between. DNA of the CDR3: TGTGCCAGCAGCTCGGCCGTGGGAGTCCCGAAGCAGTTCTTC. Its translation: CASSSAVGVPKQFF.

This clone was picked up a small number of times. V gene TRBV7-2 combines with J gene TRBJ1-2, with TRBD1 matching over 10 bases. Trimming at V came to 6 bases and at J to 3 bases, leaving 4 bases not matched to a gene. The CDR3 runs to 14 residues. Per the germline V gene, CDR1 is SGHTA and CDR2 is FQGNSA. The CDR3 sequence: CASSRQGADYGYTF. The CDR3 bases are TGTGCCAGCAGTAGACAGGGGGCGGACTATGGCTACACCTTC.

Remarks on this clone: The same CDR3 arises from other DNA sequences in this sample as well. This chain joins TRBV19 and TRBJ1-5; 7 nucleotides match TRBD1. The CDR3 runs to 16 residues. With V trimmed by 5 bases and J by 0 bases, 7 bases remained unmatched. Looked up from germline, CDR1 is LNHDA and CDR2 is SQIVND (reference sequence). CDR3: CASSPRQGNSNQPQHF. The CDR3 DNA reads TGTGCCAGTAGTCCTCGACAGGGAAATAGCAATCAGCCCCAGCATTTT.

This clone was counted only a few times. J is TRBJ1-6 and V is TRBV27; unclear D gene. The CDR3 is 13 residues long. V was clipped by 4 bases and J by 8 bases, with 9 bases between them. From germline, CDR1 is MNHEY and CDR2 SMNVEV (reference sequence). The CDR3 DNA is TGTGCCAGCAGTTATTTGCGGGATTCACCCCTCCACTTT. This translates into CASSYLRDSPLHF.

The chain joins TRBV12-3 or TRBV12-4 to TRBJ1-2; 7 bases match TRBD1. V lost 6 bases to trimming and J lost 3 bases; unmatched junction nucleotides: 4. CDR3 length: 13 amino acids. CDR3: CASRGTADYGYTF. CDR3 nucleotide sequence: TGTGCCAGCAGGGGGACAGCGGACTATGGCTACACCTTC.

There are a few counts of this clone. CDR3 sequence: CASSQEIVSPLHF. The CDR3 DNA reads TGTGCCAGCAGCCAAGAAATCGTATCACCCCTCCACTTT. V usage is TRBV3-1 (or the pseudogene TRBV3-2) and J usage is TRBJ1-6, with no clear D. The V and J ends lost 0 bases and 10 bases respectively, with 7 bases between them. The germline V gene encodes CDR1 LGHDT and CDR2 YNNKEL (reference sequence). The CDR3 is 13 residues long.

The rearrangement joins TRBV9 to TRBJ2-6; D might be TRBD1 (5 bases). The CDR3 sequence is 17 residues long. V was pared by 4 bases and J by 0 bases, with 14 bases between. Germline-derived CDR1 and CDR2 are SGDLS and YYNGEE. The CDR3 DNA is TGTGCCAGCAGCCTCAGGGTCCACACCTCTGGGGCCAACGTCCTGACTTTC. Its protein product is CASSLRVHTSGANVLTF.